This entry lists 8 T cell receptor beta chains sequenced from one sample in a study of T cell responses to AZD1222 COVID-19 vaccine. Measured with immunoSEQ multiplex PCR; TCRdb has only the in-frame clones, and not every one. The table includes 65,000 to 80,000 clones, roughly 90% detected once. The sample was peripheral blood, taken on day 0 of AZD1222 vaccination. These receptors were collected from an adult in good health.

This sequence joins TRBV30 and TRBJ1-2, with D tentatively TRBD1 (5 bases). Trimming took 5 bases from V and 0 from J, leaving 10 bases between them. The CDR3 runs 13 residues. Looked up from germline, CDR1 is GTSNPN and CDR2 is SVGIG (reference sequence). The CDR3, as DNA: TGTGCCTGGCACGGGGGGACTAACTATGGCTACACCTTC. This sequence encodes CAWHGGTNYGYTF.

The V and J genes are TRBV11-2 and TRBJ2-3; D uncertain. The V gene's germline CDR1 is SGHAT and CDR2 FQNNGV. Trimming left V 1 base short and J 1 base short, with 6 bases between. The CDR3 has 14 residues. This chain's CDR3 is CASSLVLGTDTQYF. CDR3 nucleotides: TGTGCCAGCAGCTTAGTGTTAGGCACAGATACGCAGTATTTT.

The chain is built from TRBV7-3 and TRBJ2-1; D unclear. The germline V gene encodes CDR1 SGHTA and CDR2 FQGTGA. The CDR3 extends over 13 amino acids. The germline V and J ends were trimmed by 5 bases and 2 bases, with 7 bases remaining between them. CDR3 region: CASSPQPYNEQFF. CDR3 DNA sequence: TGTGCCAGCAGCCCTCAACCCTACAATGAGCAGTTCTTC. The variable domain in full, completed from reference TRBV7-3 and TRBJ2-1, reads GAGVSQTPSNKVTEKGKYVELRCDPISGHTALYWYRQSLGQGPEFLIYFQGTGAADDSGLPNDRFFAVRPEGSVSTLKIQRTERGDSAVYLCASSPQPYNEQFFGPGTRLTVL.

The chain carries TRBV7-7 and TRBJ2-7, with 8 bases that match TRBD1. After removal of 1 base from V and 7 bases from J, the junction contained 6 bases not matched to a gene. CDR3 length: 14 amino acids. Germline CDR1 is SSHAT and CDR2 is FNYEAQ (reference sequence). Written as DNA, the CDR3 is TGTGCCAGCAGCTTAGGGGCAGGGGGCGTTGAGCAGTACTTC. Protein: CASSLGAGGVEQYF. The full variable domain, completed using reference TRBV7-7 and TRBJ2-7, is GAGVSQSPRYKVTKRGQDVTLRCDPISSHATLYWYQQALGQGPEFLTYFNYEAQPDKSGLPSDRFSAERPEGSISTLTIQRTEQRDSAMYRCASSLGAGGVEQYFGPGTRLTVT.

The gene calls are TRBV30 and TRBJ2-7; no definite D call. The CDR3 runs to 11 residues. The germline V gene encodes CDR1 GTSNPN and CDR2 SVGIG (reference sequence). V was pared by 3 bases and J by 4 bases, with 7 bases between. CDR3 residues: CAWSVGYEQYF. For the CDR3, the DNA is TGTGCCTGGAGCGTCGGTTACGAGCAGTACTTC.

Here the CDR3 DNA reads TGCGCCAGCAGACCGACTGGCCTGGGGGCCTACAATGAGCAGTTCTTC. This codes for CASRPTGLGAYNEQFF. The chain recombines TRBV5-1 with TRBJ2-1; D is possibly TRBD1 or TRBD2 (5 bases each). V lost 5 bases and J 2 bases, leaving 17 bases between the germline ends. CDR3 length: 16 residues. The germline gives CDR1 SGHRS, CDR2 YFSETQ.

CDR3 amino acids: CASSQTNAGGLAGAPDTQYF. The CDR3 bases are TGTGCCAGCAGCCAGACCAACGCGGGGGGACTAGCGGGAGCCCCAGATACGCAGTATTTT. The chain uses TRBV4-2 and TRBJ2-3, with TRBD2 matching over 14 bases. The CDR3 contains 20 residues. The V and J ends lost 3 bases and 4 bases, in that order; junction bases with no gene match: 15. Per the germline V gene, CDR1 is LGHNA and CDR2 is YNFKEQ.

CDR3 amino acids: CSVAVTGGGTEAFF. The CDR3 DNA is TGCAGCGTTGCTGTGACGGGGGGAGGCACTGAAGCTTTCTTT. The J gene is TRBJ1-1, the V gene TRBV29-1, with D maybe TRBD1 (5 bases). Trimming cost V 4 bases and J 4 bases, with 16 bases left between them. The germline gives CDR1 SQVTM, CDR2 ANQGSEA. The CDR3 has 14 amino acids.